The text below deals with one T cell receptor beta chain. Sequenced by immunoSEQ multiplex PCR; TCRdb stores in-frame clones only, minus some. The sample holds 270,000 or so clones, roughly 85% seen once. The germline V gene encodes CDR1 LGHNA and CDR2 YNFKEQ. The V and J ends lost 1 base and 5 bases respectively, with 17 bases between them. The CDR3 is 16 residues long. This sample was included in a study of blood T cell repertoires in COVID-19. Looking at the study overall: The United States, Italy and Spain supplied acute and convalescent COVID-19 samples. The analysed material was cDNA or gDNA that came from T cells, B-cell-depleted T cells, or PBMCs.

This chain links TRBV4-2 with TRBJ1-1; D perhaps matches TRBD1 (5 bases). Input material: peripheral blood. This TCR was recovered from a woman aged 18 to 35 with acute or convalescent COVID-19. CDR3 DNA: TGTGCCAGCAGCCAAGCCTGGGGCAGGGAGGCGACTGAAGCTTTCTTT. Translation gives CASSQAWGREATEAFF.